A single sample is the source of the 6 T cell receptor beta chains below, sequenced in a study of T-cell reconstitution after alpha-beta-depleted transplantation in children. Preparation of the TCRbeta library was carried out with unique molecular identifiers. TCRdb re-called the PCR reads with MiXCR, one entry per CDR3 protein. The top ten clones hold 13% to 15% of a sample with 450,000 to 550,000 distinct CDR3 sequences, roughly an eighth of them seen once. Sequences were derived from PBMCs, mostly from graft donor cells, sampled 180 days after TCRalphabeta/CD19-depleted stem cell transplant. The origin of the receptors is a female patient aged 2-9 years who had a stem cell transplant for aplastic anemia, so the T cells may come from the graft donor.

The gene calls are TRBV6-2 or TRBV6-3 and TRBJ2-5; tentatively, D is TRBD1 (8 bases). The CDR3 sequence is 16 residues long. Germline CDR1 is MNHEY and CDR2 is SVGEGT. V was pared by 5 bases and J by 4 bases, with 20 bases between. Here the CDR3 DNA reads TGTGCCAGCAGTCCGAAAACAGGGGGGGTTACAGAGACCCAGTACTTC. This codes for CASSPKTGGVTETQYF.

The chain couples TRBV4-1 to TRBJ2-7, with TRBD2 matching over 8 bases. Germline loops: CDR1 MGHRA, CDR2 YSYEKL. Trimming took 0 bases from V and 4 from J; bases not matched to a gene: 11. This CDR3 is built from 17 residues. CDR3 nucleotide sequence: TGCGCCAGCAGCCAAGATCTGGGCGGGAGGAAGAATTACGAGCAGTACGTC. Its protein product is CASSQDLGGRKNYEQYV.

The chain's CDR3 is CASSYWGTRSMQFF. The CDR3 region has the DNA TGTGCCAGCAGTTACTGGGGGACTAGGAGTATGCAGTTCTTC. The chain is built from TRBV6-5 and TRBJ2-1; 8 bases are a match to TRBD2. The CDR3 contains 14 residues. V shed 1 base, J shed 12 bases, and the junction held 8 bases outside the gene matches. The V gene's germline CDR1 is MNHEY and CDR2 SVGAGI.

The chain recombines TRBV20-1 with TRBJ2-7, with D maybe TRBD2 (6 bases). Germline CDR1 reads DFQATT; CDR2 reads SNEGSKA (reference sequence). Deletions cut 4 bases from V and 3 bases from J, with 16 bases between. This CDR3 has 14 amino acids. The CDR3 here is CSAKKREVRYEQYF. In DNA, the CDR3 is TGCAGTGCTAAGAAAAGGGAGGTTCGCTACGAGCAGTACTTC.

This clonotype was recorded a few times. The CDR3 reads CASSFWYGYTF. The DNA of the CDR3 is TGTGCCAGCAGCTTTTGGTATGGCTACACCTTC. This chain joins TRBV28 and TRBJ1-2; D remains ambiguous. In germline, CDR1 is MDHEN, CDR2 SYDVKM. With 6 bases removed from V and 5 bases from J, the gap between germline ends came to 7 bases. CDR3 length equals 11 residues.

This clonotype was observed a few times. The chain is built from TRBV9 and TRBJ2-1; D may be TRBD2 (6 bases). Trimming took 0 bases from V and 0 from J, leaving 10 bases between them. The CDR3 extends over 16 amino acids. Germline V gene lookup returns CDR1 SGDLS and CDR2 YYNGEE. The CDR3 DNA reads TGTGCCAGCAGCGTAGACGCCGGGAGCTCCTACAATGAGCAGTTCTTC. It codes for CASSVDAGSSYNEQFF.